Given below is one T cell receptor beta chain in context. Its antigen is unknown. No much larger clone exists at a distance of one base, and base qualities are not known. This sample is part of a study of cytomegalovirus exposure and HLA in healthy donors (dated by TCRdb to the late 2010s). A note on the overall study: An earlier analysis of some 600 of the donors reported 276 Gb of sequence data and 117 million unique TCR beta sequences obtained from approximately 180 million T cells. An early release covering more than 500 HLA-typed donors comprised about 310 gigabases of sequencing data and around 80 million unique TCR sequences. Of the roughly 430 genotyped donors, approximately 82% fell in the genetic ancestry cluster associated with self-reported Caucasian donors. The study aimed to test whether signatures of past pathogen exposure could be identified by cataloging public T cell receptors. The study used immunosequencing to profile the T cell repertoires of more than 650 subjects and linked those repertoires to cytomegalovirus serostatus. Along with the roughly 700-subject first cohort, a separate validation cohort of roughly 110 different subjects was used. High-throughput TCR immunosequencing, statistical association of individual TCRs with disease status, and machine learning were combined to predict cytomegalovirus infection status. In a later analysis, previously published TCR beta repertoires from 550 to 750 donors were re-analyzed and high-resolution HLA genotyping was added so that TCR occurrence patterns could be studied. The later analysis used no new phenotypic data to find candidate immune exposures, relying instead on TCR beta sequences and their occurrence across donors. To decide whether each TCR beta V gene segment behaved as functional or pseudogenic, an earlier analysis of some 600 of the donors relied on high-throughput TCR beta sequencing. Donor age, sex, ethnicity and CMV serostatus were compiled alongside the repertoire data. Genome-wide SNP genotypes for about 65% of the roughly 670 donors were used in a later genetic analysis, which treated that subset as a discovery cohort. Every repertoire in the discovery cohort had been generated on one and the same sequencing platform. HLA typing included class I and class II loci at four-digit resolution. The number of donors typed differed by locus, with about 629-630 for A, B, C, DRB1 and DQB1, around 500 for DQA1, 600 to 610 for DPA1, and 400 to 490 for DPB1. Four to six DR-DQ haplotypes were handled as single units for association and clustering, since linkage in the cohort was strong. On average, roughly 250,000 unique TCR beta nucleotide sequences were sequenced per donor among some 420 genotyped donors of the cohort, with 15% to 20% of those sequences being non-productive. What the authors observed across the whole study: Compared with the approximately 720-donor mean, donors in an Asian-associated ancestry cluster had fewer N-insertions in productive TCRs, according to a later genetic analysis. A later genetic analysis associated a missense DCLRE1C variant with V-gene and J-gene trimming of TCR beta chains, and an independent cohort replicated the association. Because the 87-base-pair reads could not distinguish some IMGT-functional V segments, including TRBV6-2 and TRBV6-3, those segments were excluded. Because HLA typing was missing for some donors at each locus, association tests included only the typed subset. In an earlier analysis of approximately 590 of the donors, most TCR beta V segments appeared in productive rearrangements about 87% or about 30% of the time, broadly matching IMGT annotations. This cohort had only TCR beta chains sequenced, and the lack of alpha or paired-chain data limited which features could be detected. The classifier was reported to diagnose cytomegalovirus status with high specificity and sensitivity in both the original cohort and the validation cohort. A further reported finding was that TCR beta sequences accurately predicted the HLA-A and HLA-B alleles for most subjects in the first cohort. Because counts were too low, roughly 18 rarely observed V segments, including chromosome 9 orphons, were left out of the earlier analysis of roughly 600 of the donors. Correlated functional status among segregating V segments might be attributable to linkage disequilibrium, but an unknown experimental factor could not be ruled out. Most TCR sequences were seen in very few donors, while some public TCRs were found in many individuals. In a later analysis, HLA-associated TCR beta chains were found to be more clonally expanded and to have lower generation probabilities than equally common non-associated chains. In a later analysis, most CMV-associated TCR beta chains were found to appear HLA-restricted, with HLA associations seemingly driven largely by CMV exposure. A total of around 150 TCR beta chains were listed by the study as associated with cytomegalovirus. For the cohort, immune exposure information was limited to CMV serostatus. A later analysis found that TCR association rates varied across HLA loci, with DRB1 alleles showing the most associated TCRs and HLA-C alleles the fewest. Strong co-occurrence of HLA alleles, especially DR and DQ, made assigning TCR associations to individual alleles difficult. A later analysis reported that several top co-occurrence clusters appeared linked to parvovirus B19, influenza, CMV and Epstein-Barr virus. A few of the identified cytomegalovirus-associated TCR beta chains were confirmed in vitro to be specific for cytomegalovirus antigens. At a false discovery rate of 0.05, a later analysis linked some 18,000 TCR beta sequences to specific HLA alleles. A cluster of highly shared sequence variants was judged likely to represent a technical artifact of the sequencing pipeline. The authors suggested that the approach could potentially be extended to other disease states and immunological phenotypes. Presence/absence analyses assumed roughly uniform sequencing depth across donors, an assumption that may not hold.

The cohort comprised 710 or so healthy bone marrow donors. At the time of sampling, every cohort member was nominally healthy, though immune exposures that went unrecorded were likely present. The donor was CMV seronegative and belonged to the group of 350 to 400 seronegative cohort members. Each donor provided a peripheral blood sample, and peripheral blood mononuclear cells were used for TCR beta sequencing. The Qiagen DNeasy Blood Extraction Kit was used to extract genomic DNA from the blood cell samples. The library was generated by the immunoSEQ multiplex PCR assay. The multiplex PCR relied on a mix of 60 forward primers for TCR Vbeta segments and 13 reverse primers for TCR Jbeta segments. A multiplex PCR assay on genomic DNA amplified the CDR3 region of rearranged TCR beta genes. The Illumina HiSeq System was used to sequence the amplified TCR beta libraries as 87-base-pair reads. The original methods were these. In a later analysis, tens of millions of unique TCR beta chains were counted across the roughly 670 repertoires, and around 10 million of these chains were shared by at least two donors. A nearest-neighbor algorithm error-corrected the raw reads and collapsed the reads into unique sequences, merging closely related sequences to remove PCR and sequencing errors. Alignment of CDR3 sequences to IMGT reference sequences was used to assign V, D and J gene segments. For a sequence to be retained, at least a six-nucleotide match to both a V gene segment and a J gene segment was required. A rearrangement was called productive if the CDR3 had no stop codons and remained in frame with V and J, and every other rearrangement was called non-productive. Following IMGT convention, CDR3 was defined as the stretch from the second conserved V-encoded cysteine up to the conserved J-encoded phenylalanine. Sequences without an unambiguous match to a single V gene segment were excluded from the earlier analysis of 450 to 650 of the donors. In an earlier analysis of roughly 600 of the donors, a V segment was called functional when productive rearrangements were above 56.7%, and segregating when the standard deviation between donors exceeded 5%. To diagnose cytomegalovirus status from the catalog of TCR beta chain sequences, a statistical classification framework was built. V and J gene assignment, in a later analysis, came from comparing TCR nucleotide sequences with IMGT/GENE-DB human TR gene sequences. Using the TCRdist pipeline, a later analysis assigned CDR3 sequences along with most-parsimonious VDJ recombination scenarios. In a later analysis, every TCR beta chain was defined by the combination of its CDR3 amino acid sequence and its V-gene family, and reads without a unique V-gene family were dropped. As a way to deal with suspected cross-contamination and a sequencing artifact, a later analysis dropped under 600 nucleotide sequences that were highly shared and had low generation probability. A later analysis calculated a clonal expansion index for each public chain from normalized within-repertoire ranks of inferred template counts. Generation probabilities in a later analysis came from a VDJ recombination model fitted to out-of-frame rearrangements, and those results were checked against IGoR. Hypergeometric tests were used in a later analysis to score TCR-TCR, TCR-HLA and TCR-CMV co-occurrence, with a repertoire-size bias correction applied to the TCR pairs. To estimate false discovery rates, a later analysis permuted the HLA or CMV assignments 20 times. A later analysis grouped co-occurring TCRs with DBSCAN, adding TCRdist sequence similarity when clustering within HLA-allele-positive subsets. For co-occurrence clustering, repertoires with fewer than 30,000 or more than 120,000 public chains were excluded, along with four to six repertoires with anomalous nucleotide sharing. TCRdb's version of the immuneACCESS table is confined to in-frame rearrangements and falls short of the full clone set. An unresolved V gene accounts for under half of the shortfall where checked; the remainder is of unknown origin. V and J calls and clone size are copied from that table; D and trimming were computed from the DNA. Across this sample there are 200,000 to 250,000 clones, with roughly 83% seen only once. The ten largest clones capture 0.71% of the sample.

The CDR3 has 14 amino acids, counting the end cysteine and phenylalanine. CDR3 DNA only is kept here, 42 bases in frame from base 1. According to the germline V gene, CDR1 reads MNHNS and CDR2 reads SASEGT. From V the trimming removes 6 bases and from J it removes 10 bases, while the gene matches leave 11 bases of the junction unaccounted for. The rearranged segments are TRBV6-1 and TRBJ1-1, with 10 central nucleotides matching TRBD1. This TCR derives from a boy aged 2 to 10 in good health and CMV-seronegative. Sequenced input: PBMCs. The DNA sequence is TGTGCCAGCAGAAACCGGGACAGGGGAAGCGGAGCTTTCTTT. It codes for CASRNRDRGSGAFF.